This T cell receptor (beta chain) was captured by sequencing in a study of blood T cell repertoires in COVID-19. TCRdb keeps only in-frame clones here, not all; method: immunoSEQ multiplex PCR. The table includes 280,000 or so clones, around 90% detected once. Trimming removed 1 base from V and 4 bases from J; junction bases left unmatched: 9. Germline V gene data show CDR1 as GTSNPN and CDR2 as SVGIG (reference sequence). This CDR3 spans 15 amino acids. The receptor's source is a woman aged 18-29 years with acute COVID-19. The genes are TRBV30 and TRBJ2-5, with TRBD1 matching 7 bases. The sequenced sample was PBMCs or T cells enriched from blood (not recorded which). CDR3 in DNA: TGTGCCTGGAGTGGGAAGGGGGCTTCGAGAGAGACCCAGTACTTC. Protein: CAWSGKGASRETQYF.